What follows are 20 T cell receptor beta chains derived from one specimen sequenced in a study of identical twins. One entry per CDR3 protein, called by TCRdb with MiXCR from the 5' RACE reads. The sample lists about 240,000 distinct CDR3 sequences, 6.5% to 9% occurring once. These records were also assigned to another study, of yellow fever vaccine responses in identical twins.

The source material was CD8+ T cells sorted from blood. These receptors all stem from a woman between 18 and 29 years old in good health.

This clonotype has at least ten counts. The CDR3 loop is CASWGAQRSNTGELFF. Written as DNA, the CDR3 is TGTGCCAGCTGGGGCGCTCAAAGATCGAACACCGGGGAGCTGTTTTTT. The chain carries TRBV2 and TRBJ2-2; tentatively, D is TRBD1 (5 bases). Trimming took 8 bases from V and 0 from J, leaving 16 bases between them. The CDR3 consists of 16 residues. Germline V CDR1 and CDR2: SNHLY, FYNNEI.

In this sample, this clonotype turned up a few times. The chain is built from TRBV6-5 and TRBJ2-7; no definite D call. Germline CDR1 and CDR2: MNHEY and SVGAGI. Trimming pared 0 bases from V and 7 bases from J, leaving 10 bases between. This CDR3 region has 13 residues. The CDR3 sequence is CASSYSVGLEQYF. The CDR3 bases are TGTGCCAGCAGTTACTCGGTCGGGTTAGAGCAGTACTTC.

The V and J genes are TRBV27 and TRBJ1-1; D remains unclear. The V gene lost 4 bases and the J gene lost 1 base, with 19 bases spanning the gap. The V gene's germline CDR1 is MNHEY and CDR2 SMNVEV (reference sequence). CDR3 length equals 17 residues. The chain's CDR3 is CASSSRRGPPTNTEAFF. DNA of the CDR3: TGTGCCAGCAGTTCCCGTCGGGGTCCCCCTACGAACACTGAAGCTTTCTTT.

This clonotype was recorded at least ten times. The chain has TRBV9 and TRBJ2-7; the D gene is possibly TRBD2 (5 bases). Germline CDR1 is SGDLS and CDR2 is YYNGEE. V dropped 0 bases and J dropped 5 bases, with 15 bases sitting between them. This CDR3 comprises 15 residues. The CDR3: CASSVGQASGDEQYF. The CDR3 coding sequence is TGTGCCAGCAGCGTAGGACAAGCGTCCGGGGACGAGCAGTACTTC.

This clonotype showed up many times. This chain uses TRBV29-1 with TRBJ2-1; D is perhaps TRBD1 or TRBD2 (5 bases each). The germline V and J ends were trimmed by 3 bases and 6 bases, with 30 bases remaining between them. Germline V CDR1 and CDR2: SQVTM, ANQGSEA. The CDR3 length is 19 residues. The CDR3 loop is CSVEARGTSPGPLVNEQFF. The CDR3 DNA is TGCAGCGTTGAGGCCCGAGGAACTTCGCCGGGGCCTTTGGTCAATGAGCAGTTCTTC.

This clonotype came up many times. The rearrangement uses TRBV7-9 and TRBJ2-7, with D perhaps TRBD2 (5 bases). Trimming stripped 0 bases from V and 3 bases from J, with 6 bases between. The CDR3 has 13 amino acids. CDR1 and CDR2 (germline): SEHNR, FQNEAQ (reference sequence). CDR3 nucleotide sequence: TGTGCCAGCAGCTTAGCCGGGGACTACGAGCAGTACTTC. It is translated as CASSLAGDYEQYF.

The sample holds a few counts of this clonotype. The V gene is TRBV20-1, the J gene TRBJ2-1, with D uncertain. Per germline, CDR1 DFQATT and CDR2 SNEGSKA (reference sequence). The ends were cut back, 3 bases at V and 0 bases at J, with 9 bases in the middle. This CDR3 region has 14 residues. The CDR3, as DNA: TGCAGTGCTAGTGTTGCGAACTCCTACAATGAGCAGTTCTTC. Its protein is CSASVANSYNEQFF.

The chain joins TRBV11-2 to TRBJ2-7; D may be TRBD2 (6 bases). The V and J ends lost 5 bases and 3 bases respectively, with 17 bases between them. Germline V lookup: CDR1 SGHAT, CDR2 FQNNGV. This CDR3 spans 15 amino acids. The CDR3 coding sequence is TGTGCCAGCAGCCCCGTTTGGGGGGACCTCTACGAGCAGTACGTC. Its protein product is CASSPVWGDLYEQYV.

This clonotype was seen at least ten times. The chain uses TRBV7-8 and TRBJ2-1; tentatively, D is TRBD2 (7 bases). The length of the CDR3 is 15 residues. Trimming took 5 bases from V and 6 from J, leaving 17 bases between them. Germline CDR1 is SGHVS and CDR2 is FQNEAQ. This chain's CDR3 is CASSPLGGGTNEQFF. CDR3 coding DNA: TGTGCCAGCAGCCCGCTTGGGGGGGGCACCAATGAGCAGTTCTTC.

In nucleotides, the CDR3 is TGTGCCAGCTGGGGCGGGGCGGAGCAGTACGTC. Translated: CASWGGAEQYV. The rearrangement links TRBV27 to TRBJ2-7, with a possible D match to TRBD2 (6 bases). V dropped 8 bases and J dropped 7 bases, with 12 bases sitting between them. Germline V gives CDR1 MNHEY, CDR2 SMNVEV (reference sequence). The CDR3 length is 11 residues.

This clonotype was seen only a few times. The chain is built from TRBV28 and TRBJ2-3, with 8 bases that match TRBD1. There are 14 residues in the CDR3. V lost 5 bases and J lost 4; bases outside the gene matches: 5. The germline V gene encodes CDR1 MDHEN and CDR2 SYDVKM. The CDR3 DNA reads TGTGCCAGCAGTGAGGGACAGGTCTCAGATACGCAGTATTTT. This codes for CASSEGQVSDTQYF.

The CDR3 DNA sequence: TGCAGTGCTAGTGGAAGTTCCCCCCTCTTGTTGAGCGGGAGGGGGCTCCCCTACGAGCAGTACTTC. Translated, it gives CSASGSSPLLLSGRGLPYEQYF. The J gene is TRBJ2-7, the V gene TRBV20-1, with 10 bases identical to TRBD2. The germline gives CDR1 DFQATT, CDR2 SNEGSKA (reference sequence). After removal of 3 bases from V and 2 bases from J, the junction contained 28 bases not matched to a gene. The CDR3 is made up of 22 amino acids.

This clonotype was seen at least ten times. The genes are TRBV9 and TRBJ2-1, with 8 bases aligning to TRBD2. J lost 8 bases, V lost 0 bases, and 13 bases had no gene match. The CDR3 spans 17 residues. Germline assignment: CDR1 SGDLS and CDR2 YYNGEE. The CDR3 coding sequence is TGTGCCAGCAGCGTAGAGGGGATGGGGCTAGCGGGCGATGAGCAGTTCTTC. Its translation: CASSVEGMGLAGDEQFF.

In its sample, this clonotype was seen a few times. The chain employs TRBV12-5 and TRBJ2-3; the match to TRBD2 covers 10 bases. Looked up from germline, CDR1 is LGHNT and CDR2 is FRNRAP. CDR3 size: 13 residues. The chain's CDR3 is CAHLAGASDTQYF. The CDR3 coding sequence is TGTGCCCACCTAGCGGGGGCCTCAGATACGCAGTATTTT.

The table lists this clonotype with a few counts. The rearrangement joins TRBV7-9 to TRBJ2-5; 8 bases line up with TRBD2. V trimming: 7 bases; J trimming: 5 bases; junction bases outside the gene matches: 12. The CDR3 sequence is 15 residues long. Germline values: CDR1 SEHNR, CDR2 FQNEAQ (reference sequence). CDR3 nucleotide sequence: TGTGCCAGCAAAAATTCGGGGGGGCTGATGGAGACCCAGTACTTC. Translating gives CASKNSGGLMETQYF.

The chain is built from TRBV15 and TRBJ2-1; perhaps TRBD1 as D (5 bases). CDR3 length equals 15 residues. The ends were cut back, 9 bases at V and 5 bases at J, with 20 bases in the middle. CDR1 and CDR2 (germline): LNHNV, YYDKDF (reference sequence). The CDR3 coding sequence is TGTGCCACTGCCCCCGGCCAGGGATACGACAATGAGCAGTTCTTC. It codes for CATAPGQGYDNEQFF.

This chain uses TRBV10-2 with TRBJ2-7, with no clear D. The length of the CDR3 is 14 residues. V lost 4 bases and J 1 base, leaving 11 bases between the germline ends. Looked up from germline, CDR1 is WSHSY and CDR2 is SAAADI. The CDR3 DNA sequence: TGCGCCAGCAGTGTACTGACTCCTTCCTACGAGCAGTACTTC. Amino acid sequence: CASSVLTPSYEQYF.

The chain is built from TRBV7-8 and TRBJ1-5; 7 bases match TRBD1. The CDR3 loop spans 14 amino acids. Germline V lookup: CDR1 SGHVS, CDR2 FQNEAQ. V shed 2 bases and J 5 bases; nucleotides not matched to a gene: 3. The CDR3 DNA reads as TGTGCCAGCAGCTTATTAGGGGGCGATCAGCCCCAGCATTTT. Its translation is CASSLLGGDQPQHF.

This clonotype came up a few times. The rearrangement uses TRBV20-1 and TRBJ2-1; D not resolved. V was pared by 5 bases and J by 7 bases, with 15 bases between. CDR3 length equals 13 residues. In germline, CDR1 is DFQATT, CDR2 SNEGSKA (reference sequence). The CDR3 reads CSAWTETNNEQFF. CDR3 bases: TGCAGTGCTTGGACGGAGACCAATAATGAGCAGTTCTTC.

The rearrangement uses TRBV11-1 and TRBJ1-1; 11 nucleotides match TRBD1. V lost 5 bases and J lost 4; bases outside the gene matches: 15. CDR3 length equals 18 residues. Germline V lookup: CDR1 SGHAT, CDR2 FQDESV (reference sequence). This chain's CDR3 is CASSPPRTGGSSGTEAFF. Here the CDR3 DNA reads TGTGCCAGCAGCCCACCTCGGACAGGGGGCAGTTCGGGCACTGAAGCTTTCTTT.